The 24 T cell receptor beta chains reported below all come from one sample, sequenced in a study of graft-versus-host responses after intestinal transplantation. Repertoires were generated with immunoSEQ multiplex PCR, while TCRdb's copy carries only in-frame clones and drops some. The table includes 73,000 or so clones, around 87% detected once. For these receptors, no antigen is known. The starting material was unstimulated CD8+ T cells sorted from spleen or lymph node cells, obtained before transplant. These receptor sequences come from a human donor who was the organ donor for an intestinal transplant.

The V call is TRBV15, the J call TRBJ2-7; 8 bases line up with TRBD2. The V and J ends lost 5 bases and 3 bases, in that order; junction bases with no gene match: 3. CDR3 length: 13 amino acids. Germline CDR1 LNHNV, CDR2 YYDKDF (reference sequence). In DNA form, the CDR3 reads TGTGCCACCAGCGAGGCGGGGGGCTACGAGCAGTACGTC. It translates to CATSEAGGYEQYV.

This clone was observed once. The rearrangement uses TRBV6-4 and TRBJ1-2; no firm D call. CDR1 and CDR2 (germline): MRHNA, SNTAGT. This CDR3 region has 14 residues. The V end lost 0 bases, the J end lost 5 bases, and 10 bases lay between the germline ends. The CDR3 protein is CASSDSRWSYGYTF. CDR3 DNA: TGTGCCAGCAGTGACTCGAGGTGGTCGTATGGCTACACCTTC.

The chain carries TRBV7-9 and TRBJ2-7; 8 bases fit TRBD1. V gave up 4 bases and J gave up 7 bases; unmatched junction bases: 6. Germline V gene sequence: CDR1 SEHNR, CDR2 FQNEAQ (reference sequence). The CDR3 length is 13 residues. The CDR3 protein is CASSSGDRWEQYV. CDR3 DNA: TGTGCCAGCAGCTCAGGGGACAGGTGGGAGCAGTACGTC.

Here the CDR3 DNA reads TGTGCCAGCAGCCCGGGGGGGCTGGAGACCCAGTACTTC. Residues: CASSPGGLETQYF. The gene calls are TRBV7-9 and TRBJ2-5; TRBD2 agrees at 8 bases. Germline lookup yields CDR1 SEHNR and CDR2 FQNEAQ (reference sequence). There are 13 residues in the CDR3. V lost 5 bases and J lost 5; bases outside the gene matches: 4.

The rearrangement links TRBV6-1 to TRBJ2-2; TRBD1 aligns across 7 bases. The CDR3 spans 14 residues. Trimming at V came to 5 bases and at J to 5 bases, leaving 5 bases not matched to a gene. Germline CDR1 reads MNHNS; CDR2 reads SASEGT. The CDR3 DNA follows: TGTGCCAGCAGTTCCGGGACAGAGACCGGGGAGCTGTTTTTT. Translation gives CASSSGTETGELFF.

This sequence joins TRBV4-1 and TRBJ2-5; D unresolved. Looked up from germline, CDR1 is MGHRA and CDR2 is YSYEKL. This CDR3 has 14 amino acids. Trimming stripped 0 bases from V and 5 bases from J, with 10 bases between. CDR3 in amino acids: CASSQETAWETQYF. In nucleotides, the CDR3 is TGCGCCAGCAGCCAAGAAACTGCGTGGGAGACCCAGTACTTC.

The gene calls are TRBV4-1 and TRBJ2-3; 8 positions match TRBD2. The CDR3 runs 20 residues. Germline assignment: CDR1 MGHRA and CDR2 YSYEKL. Germline trimming cut 1 base from V and 5 bases from J; bases unmatched to any gene: 20. The CDR3 protein is CASSQGGGQRGHRLGDTQYF. The DNA of the CDR3 is TGCGCCAGCAGCCAAGGGGGGGGCCAGCGGGGGCACCGCTTGGGAGATACGCAGTATTTT.

The V call is TRBV18, the J call TRBJ1-2, with D possibly matching TRBD1 (5 bases). CDR3 size: 18 residues. The germline V gene encodes CDR1 KGHSH and CDR2 LQKENI. Trimming took off 2 bases at V and 5 bases at J, with 24 bases between the two ends. DNA of the CDR3: TGTGCCAGCTCACCAGGGGTTGGCAAATTTGGGGCACTTTATGGCTACACCTTC. This encodes CASSPGVGKFGALYGYTF.

The DNA for the CDR3 is TGCGCCAGCAGCCCAGGTGGGCAGAACACTGAAGCTTTCTTT. Its translation: CASSPGGQNTEAFF. This chain links TRBV4-3 with TRBJ1-1; D unclear. The ends were cut back, 4 bases at V and 1 base at J, with 10 bases in the middle. The CDR3 totals 14 residues. The germline gives CDR1 LGHNA, CDR2 YSLEER.

This chain connects TRBV4-1 to TRBJ2-3; no definite D call. The V end was cut by 5 bases, the J end by 0 bases, with 12 bases between. This CDR3 is built from 15 residues. CDR1 and CDR2 (germline): MGHRA, YSYEKL. In DNA, the CDR3 is TGCGCCAGCAGCTTCGGTGCCGCGAGCACAGATACGCAGTATTTT. It codes for CASSFGAASTDTQYF.

The CDR3 nucleotides are TGTGCCAGCAGCCGATCAGGGTATCAGCCCCAGCATTTT. Protein sequence: CASSRSGYQPQHF. The V gene is TRBV7-6, the J gene TRBJ1-5; maybe TRBD1 (5 bases). The V end lost 5 bases, the J end lost 5 bases, and 10 bases lay between the germline ends. The CDR3 contains 13 residues. Per germline, CDR1 SGHVS and CDR2 FNYEAQ. Combining the CDR3 with reference TRBV7-6 and TRBJ1-5 gives the whole variable domain GAGVSQSPRYKVTKRGQDVALRCDPISGHVSLYWYRQALGQGPEFLTYFNYEAQQDKSGLPNDRFSAERPEGSISTLTIQRTEQRDSAMYRCASSRSGYQPQHFGDGTRLSIL.

The V call is TRBV6-1, the J call TRBJ2-7; D is possibly TRBD1 (6 bases). V was cut by 6 bases and J by 0 bases, with 9 bases left in between. This CDR3 spans 13 amino acids. Germline CDR1 and CDR2: MNHNS and SASEGT. For the CDR3, the DNA is TGTGCCAGCAGCGGACAGTCCTCCTACGAGCAGTACGTC. Translated: CASSGQSSYEQYV.

This chain uses TRBV29-1 with TRBJ2-2; a weak D match, TRBD1 (6 bases). The CDR3 totals 14 residues. V lost 5 bases and J 3 bases, leaving 13 bases between the germline ends. The germline V gene encodes CDR1 SQVTM and CDR2 ANQGSEA. CDR3: CSVSSDRYTGELFF. CDR3 nucleotide sequence: TGCAGCGTTAGTTCGGACAGATACACCGGGGAGCTGTTTTTT.

This chain connects TRBV2 to TRBJ2-2, with TRBD1 matching over 11 bases. This CDR3 spans 16 amino acids. The germline V gene encodes CDR1 SNHLY and CDR2 FYNNEI. V was clipped by 2 bases and J by 7 bases; unmatched bases: 6. The CDR3 spells CASSESGQGVIGELFF. The CDR3 bases are TGTGCCAGCAGTGAATCGGGACAGGGGGTTATCGGGGAGCTGTTTTTT.

The chain is built from TRBV5-6 and TRBJ1-2; unclear D gene. Per germline, CDR1 SGHDT and CDR2 YYEEEE. V was clipped by 1 base and J by 6 bases, with 13 bases between them. The CDR3 totals 14 residues. The DNA of the CDR3 is TGTGCCAGCAGCTTGCTCTCAGCGGGCGATGGCTACACCTTC. This sequence encodes CASSLLSAGDGYTF.

The chain joins TRBV27 to TRBJ2-2; D is possibly TRBD2 (6 bases). Deletions cut 2 bases from V and 3 bases from J, with 7 bases between. The CDR3 has 14 amino acids. Germline V CDR1 and CDR2: MNHEY, SMNVEV (reference sequence). Here the CDR3 DNA reads TGTGCCAGCAGTTTAGGGACTTACACCGGGGAGCTGTTTTTT. As protein: CASSLGTYTGELFF.

This clone was seen only a few times. The V call is TRBV5-4, the J call TRBJ2-7; possible D gene TRBD2, 5 bases. CDR3 size: 13 residues. Looked up from germline, CDR1 is SGHNT and CDR2 is YYREEE (reference sequence). V dropped 1 base and J dropped 3 bases, with 8 bases sitting between them. CDR3 bases: TGTGCCAGCAGCTTGAACGGACTCTACGAGCAGTACGTC. It codes for CASSLNGLYEQYV.

The chain uses TRBV5-6 and TRBJ1-1; tentative D call: TRBD1 (5 bases). Per germline, CDR1 SGHDT and CDR2 YYEEEE. Deletions cut 0 bases from V and 2 bases from J, with 8 bases between. This CDR3 has 14 amino acids. The CDR3 spells CASSLGGGNTEAFF. CDR3 coding DNA: TGTGCCAGCAGCTTGGGGGGGGGTAACACTGAAGCTTTCTTT.

V gene TRBV27 combines with J gene TRBJ2-2; D gene uncertain. Germline loops: CDR1 MNHEY, CDR2 SMNVEV (reference sequence). This CDR3 region has 13 residues. V was clipped by 4 bases and J by 0 bases, with 3 bases between them. CDR3 coding DNA: TGTGCCAGCAGTTCAGCGAACACCGGGGAGCTGTTTTTT. Its translation is CASSSANTGELFF.

CDR3 in amino acids: CASSLSDREGEQYV. As DNA, the CDR3 is TGTGCCAGCAGTCTCTCGGACAGGGAAGGCGAGCAGTACGTC. The V gene is TRBV28, the J gene TRBJ2-7; 8 bases fit TRBD1. Trimming took 5 bases from V and 6 from J; bases not matched to a gene: 9. The CDR3 runs 14 residues. Germline loops: CDR1 MDHEN, CDR2 SYDVKM.

The chain links TRBV19 to TRBJ2-7; D might be TRBD2 (5 bases). V gave up 8 bases and J gave up 0 bases, with 17 bases separating them. The germline CDR1 and CDR2 sequences are LNHDA and SQIVND (reference sequence). CDR3 length: 15 amino acids. The chain's CDR3 is CASAPGPGSSYEQYV. The DNA for the CDR3 is TGTGCCAGTGCGCCGGGCCCGGGGAGCTCCTACGAGCAGTACGTC.

This chain links TRBV7-2 with TRBJ2-1; 14 nucleotides line up with TRBD2. The germline gives CDR1 SGHTA, CDR2 FQGNSA. The CDR3 extends over 17 amino acids. Trimming cost V 5 bases and J 2 bases; bases outside gene matches: 5. The CDR3 bases are TGTGCCAGCAGCCAGGGGACTAGCGGGGGTACCTACAATGAGCAGTTCTTC. The encoded protein is CASSQGTSGGTYNEQFF.

J is TRBJ1-1 and V is TRBV19, with TRBD1 identical over 7 bases. CDR3 length: 13 residues. The germline V gene encodes CDR1 LNHDA and CDR2 SQIVND (reference sequence). Losses at the gene ends were 9 bases for V and 6 bases for J; bases not matched to a gene: 10. CDR3 region: CASGVDRPAEAFF. The CDR3 DNA is TGTGCCAGCGGTGTGGACAGGCCCGCTGAAGCTTTCTTT.

J is TRBJ2-5 and V is TRBV11-2; 9 bases are shared with TRBD1. Germline CDR1 and CDR2: SGHAT and FQNNGV. Trimming at V came to 6 bases and at J to 4 bases, leaving 12 bases not matched to a gene. The CDR3 extends over 16 amino acids. CDR3 amino acids: CASRAAGQGYGETQYF. The CDR3 bases are TGTGCCAGCAGGGCGGCGGGACAGGGTTATGGAGAGACCCAGTACTTC.